The subject of this entry is one TCR beta chain. Its antigen remains unidentified. Base qualities are not at hand, and no much larger clone is one base apart. The data were obtained in a study of CD8 T cells in Susac syndrome (dated by TCRdb to the late 2010s). About the investigation overall: The study used repertoire sequencing to test whether antigen drove CD8+ T cell activation and differentiation in Susac syndrome.

RNA was extracted with the RNeasy kit and roughly 0.5 to 1 ug was reverse transcribed using random hexamers. The immunoSEQ multiplex PCR assay, covering 54 Vbeta and 13 Jbeta segments, was used to amplify TCR beta CDR3 regions. PCR amplification bias was corrected by using a synthetic template baseline for primer optimization and computational correction. As for the original processing: Reads were annotated to V, D and J genes according to IMGT and were analyzed with immunoSEQ Analyzer, with only productive sequences retained. Clonality was computed as one minus Shannon entropy normalized by log2 of the number of productive unique sequences. For each patient and control, public and private clones were evaluated within the 100 most prevalent clones. Clones were defined as Susac-specific when absent from the healthy and MS cohorts, from approximately 1,100 published viral clones and from other ImmuneACCESS disease sequences. TCRdb reanalyzed the raw reads on its own, using fastp at Q25 for trimming and MiXCR for clone calling, and kept in-frame beta chains. Identical CDR3 proteins give one entry, which carries the most common genes and DNA. The V and J calls shown here were made by TCRdb, not taken from the authors' results. The sample has 95,000 to 150,000 distinct CDR3 sequences on record, around 94% of them singletons. Roughly 0.08% of the sample is taken by the ten largest.

The paper's findings and limits, for the study overall: The number of individuals in the TCR sequencing and HLA analysis was recognized as being relatively small.

Peripheral blood CD8+ and CD4+ T cells from healthy donors, Susac syndrome patients and multiple sclerosis patients were profiled using high-throughput TCR beta sequencing. Healthy donors were age- and sex-matched controls. Bulk CD8+ and CD4+ T cells were purified magnetically by negative isolation, whereas CD8+ TEMRA cells were enriched by FACS. Blood was drawn into EDTA tubes, processed within 24 hours, and PBMCs were isolated by density gradient centrifugation. PBMCs intended for TCR sequencing were cryopreserved in liquid nitrogen and were subsequently thawed in a 37 degrees C water bath. The sorted or isolated CD4+, CD8+ and CD8+ TEMRA cells reached a purity of at least 90%. This clonotype was obtained from a human donor in good health. Sequenced sample: CD4+ T cells from PBMCs.

The CDR3 in this case is CASSLGVTGSNTGELFF. Read as DNA, the sequence is TGTGCCAGCAGCCTAGGGGTAACGGGATCGAACACCGGGGAGCTGTTTTTT. The sequence links TRBV4-2 to TRBJ2-2; the D match is possibly TRBD1 or TRBD2, with 5 bases aligned in each. The CDR1 and CDR2 encoded by the germline V gene are LGHNA and YNFKEQ. A distance of 15 bases separates the germline ends of V and J, which lose 4 bases and 0 bases respectively. The CDR3 has 17 amino acids, counting the end cysteine and phenylalanine. Of the read, only the CDR3 DNA is kept; its 51 bases are in frame from base 1.